These T cell receptor beta chains were read from a single sample in a study of blood T cell repertoires in COVID-19. Measured with immunoSEQ multiplex PCR; TCRdb has only the in-frame clones, and not every one. The table includes tens of thousands of clones, roughly 80% detected once. The sample taken for sequencing was peripheral blood. The origin of the receptors is a human donor in a cohort sampled during active or convalescent COVID-19. Each CDR3 is given with its conserved first and last residue. D genes are given only for firm matches. Not all rows give a size; the values are once, few, many and, for expanded clones, a class.

size: once; V: TRBV4-3; D: .; J: TRBJ1-1; CDR3: CASSHTAARISGNTEAFF; DNA: TGCGCCAGCAGCCACACGGCCGCGCGGATTTCTGGGAACACTGAAGCTTTCTTT
size: .; V: TRBV5-4; D: TRBD1; J: TRBJ1-2; CDR3: CASSFRTGTSYGYTF; DNA: TGTGCCAGCAGCTTTAGGACAGGGACCTCCTATGGCTACACCTTC
size: few; V: TRBV2; D: TRBD1; J: TRBJ1-5; CDR3: CASSEWGQGPSNQPQHF; DNA: TGTGCCAGCAGTGAATGGGGACAGGGTCCTAGCAATCAGCCCCAGCATTTT
size: .; V: TRBV6-5; D: .; J: TRBJ2-3; CDR3: CASSYKGDTQYF; DNA: TGTGCCAGCAGTTACAAGGGGGATACGCAGTATTTT
size: .; V: TRBV27; D: TRBD1; J: TRBJ2-2; CDR3: CASSWTGNTGELFF; DNA: TGTGCCAGCAGTTGGACAGGAAACACCGGGGAGCTGTTTTTT
size: few; V: TRBV13; D: .; J: TRBJ2-7; CDR3: CASRPTGRSYEQYF; DNA: TGTGCCAGCAGACCGACAGGACGTTCCTACGAGCAGTACTTC
size: .; V: TRBV5-4; D: TRBD2; J: TRBJ2-7; CDR3: CASSLGYGLAAYEQYF; DNA: TGTGCCAGCAGCTTGGGATATGGACTAGCGGCCTACGAGCAGTACTTC
size: few; V: TRBV3-1/TRBV3-2; D: .; J: TRBJ2-3; CDR3: CASSPNPADTQYF; DNA: TGTGCCAGCAGTCCCAACCCGGCAGATACGCAGTATTTT
size: few; V: TRBV4-3; D: .; J: TRBJ1-2; CDR3: CASSPSRGGNYGYTF; DNA: TGCGCCAGCAGCCCGTCCCGGGGAGGAAACTATGGCTACACCTTC
size: .; V: TRBV30; D: TRBD1; J: TRBJ1-3; CDR3: CALLQGVGNTIYF; DNA: TGTGCCCTATTGCAGGGGGTCGGAAACACCATATATTTT